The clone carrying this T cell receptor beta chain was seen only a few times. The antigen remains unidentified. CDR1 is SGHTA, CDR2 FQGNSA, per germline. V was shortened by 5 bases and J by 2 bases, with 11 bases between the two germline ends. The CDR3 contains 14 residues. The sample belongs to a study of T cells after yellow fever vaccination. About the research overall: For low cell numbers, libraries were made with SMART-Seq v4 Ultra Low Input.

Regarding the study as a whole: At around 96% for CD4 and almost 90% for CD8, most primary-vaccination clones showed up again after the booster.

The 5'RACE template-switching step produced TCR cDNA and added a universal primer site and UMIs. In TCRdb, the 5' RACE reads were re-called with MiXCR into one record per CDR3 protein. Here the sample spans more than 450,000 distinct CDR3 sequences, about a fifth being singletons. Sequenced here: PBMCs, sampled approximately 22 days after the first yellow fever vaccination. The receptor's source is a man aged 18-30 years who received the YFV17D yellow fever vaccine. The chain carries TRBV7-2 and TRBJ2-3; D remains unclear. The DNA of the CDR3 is TGTGCCAGCAGCCCTTACCTGGACACAGATACGCAGTATTTT. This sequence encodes CASSPYLDTDTQYF.